The text below deals with one TCR beta chain. What antigen it recognizes has not been identified. Per-base qualities were not stored, and no clone one base away is much larger. PBMCs were isolated by Ficoll-Paque density gradient centrifugation. At the junction V is shortened by 0 bases and J by 6 bases, with 13 bases in between. From the germline V gene, CDR1 is SGHRS and CDR2 is YFSETQ. From the cysteine through the phenylalanine, the CDR3 covers 14 amino acids. Only the CDR3 DNA is retained, 42 bases long and in frame from the first base. This sample is part of a study of T-cell memory formation after mild COVID-19 (dated by TCRdb to 2020 to 2023). Broadly, across the study: Most TCR sequence clusters were specific to one of the two donors. T-cell clones expanding and contracting after mild COVID-19 in a couple of donors were tracked by longitudinal TCRalpha and TCRbeta repertoire sequencing. The cohort was made up of two young adult volunteers, one female and one male, who were previously healthy. Study-wide conclusions, independent of this receptor: Balanced CD4/CD8 phenotypes were observed for clones contracting from day 15 to 85, whereas a bias towards CD4+ was observed for a second wave of clones expanding from day 15 to 37. SARS-CoV-2 specificity was not confirmed for the second-wave clones peaking on day 37. Only a couple of mild cases were covered in the study, and larger cohorts including severe cases with pre-infection samples were considered necessary. Contracting CD4+ clones were found mainly in CM and EM memory subsets, while CD8+ clones were enriched in EMRA. Some responding clones were found in pre-infection memory, which suggests that pre-existing cross-reactive memory T cells took part in the SARS-CoV-2 response.

The instrument was an Illumina NovaSeq 6000. TCRalpha and TCRbeta cDNA libraries were built by 5'RACE with constant-segment primers, adding sample barcodes and unique molecular identifiers. Trizol reagent was used to extract RNA from every sample. Library amplification was performed in two PCR steps, and a second sample barcode and Illumina TruSeq adapters were introduced in the second step. The libraries were sequenced on an Illumina NovaSeq using 2 x 150 bp paired-end reads. The authors' pipeline ran thus. With migec v1.2.7, reads were demultiplexed and then collapsed into UMI-guided consensus sequences. With mixcr v2.1.11, UMI consensuses were aligned to TRA and TRB V and J templates and assembled into clonotypes. A clonotype was counted as expanded or contracted only when both edgeR and NoisET called the clonotype significant, with the noise models trained on biological replicates. For edgeR calls, the cutoffs were a false discovery rate-adjusted p below 0.01 and a log2 fold-change threshold of 1. As an exploratory analysis of dynamics, max-normalized trajectories of the 1000 most abundant clonotypes were examined by PCA with hierarchical clustering. Each responding clone was given a CD4 or CD8 phenotype based on the CD4+ and CD8+ repertoires, which had been sequenced separately. TCRdb trimmed the raw reads at Q25, called clones with MiXCR and kept productive beta chains. For every CDR3 protein sequence, its rows merge into one entry that carries the most common genes and DNA. None of the V and J calls come from the authors' own analysis; TCRdb made them. The sample includes about 250,000 distinct CDR3 sequences, with less than 20% observed a single time. The ten largest clones capture 2.1% of the sample.

Sequencing was carried out using PBMCs or a T cell subset sorted from them (not recorded which). The rearranged segments are TRBV5-1 and TRBJ2-7; TRBD2 is a possible D gene, resting on 6 matching bases. The sequence was obtained from an adult woman who had mild COVID-19 (a few samples of this study predate the infection). The sample titles of this study are shuffled in the database, so cell type and time point are left out; the donor was told from shared clones. The CDR3 amino acid sequence is: CASSLGGINAEQYF. In nucleotide form, the sequence is TGCGCCAGCAGCTTGGGCGGGATTAATGCCGAGCAGTACTTC.